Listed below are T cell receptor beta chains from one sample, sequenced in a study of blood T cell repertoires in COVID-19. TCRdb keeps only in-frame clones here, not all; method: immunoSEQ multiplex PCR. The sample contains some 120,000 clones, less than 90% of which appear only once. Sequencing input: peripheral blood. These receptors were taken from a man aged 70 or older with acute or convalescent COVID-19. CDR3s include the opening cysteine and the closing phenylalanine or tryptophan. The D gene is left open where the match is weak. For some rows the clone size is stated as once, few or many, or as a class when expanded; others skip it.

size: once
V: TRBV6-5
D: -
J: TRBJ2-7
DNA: TGTGCCAGCAGGAGGGACAAGAGCTCCTACGAGCAGTACTTC
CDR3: CASRRDKSSYEQYF

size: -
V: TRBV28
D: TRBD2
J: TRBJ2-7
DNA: TGTGCCAGCAGTTCGGGGGGGGGCCCCTCCTACGAGCAGTACTTC
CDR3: CASSSGGGPSYEQYF

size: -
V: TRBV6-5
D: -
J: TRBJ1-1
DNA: TGTGCCAGCAGTTCCCCAGGGGTGGGGAGACCTGAAGCTTTCTTT
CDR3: CASSSPGVGRPEAFF

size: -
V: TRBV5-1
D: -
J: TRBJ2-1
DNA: TGCGCCAGCAGCTTGACTAACAATGAGCAGTTCTTC
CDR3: CASSLTNNEQFF

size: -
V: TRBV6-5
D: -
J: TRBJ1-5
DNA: TGTGCCAGCAGTCCGGATCAGCCCCAGCATTTT
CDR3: CASSPDQPQHF

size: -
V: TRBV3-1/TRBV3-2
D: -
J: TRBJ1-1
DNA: TGTGCCAGCAGCCAAGTAGTGAACACTGAAGCTTTCTTT
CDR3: CASSQVVNTEAFF

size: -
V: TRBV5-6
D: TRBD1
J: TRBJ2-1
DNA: TGTGCCAGCACCCAGACAGGGGGCGCCGACAATGAGCAGTTCTTC
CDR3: CASTQTGGADNEQFF

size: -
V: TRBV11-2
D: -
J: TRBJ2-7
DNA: TGTGCCAGCAGCTTTCCGGGGTCCCACGAGCAGTACTTC
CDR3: CASSFPGSHEQYF

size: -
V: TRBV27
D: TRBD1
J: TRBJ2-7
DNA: TGTGCCAGCAGTCTCCGACAGGGCGTCGAGCAGTACTTC
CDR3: CASSLRQGVEQYF

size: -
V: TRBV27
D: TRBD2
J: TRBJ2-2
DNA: TGTGCCAGCAGTTGGGGGGGGGTAGCGAGCACCGGGGAGCTGTTTTTT
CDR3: CASSWGGVASTGELFF

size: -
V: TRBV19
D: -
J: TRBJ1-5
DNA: TGTGCCAGTACCCCAGGGGTCAATCAGCCCCAGCATTTT
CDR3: CASTPGVNQPQHF

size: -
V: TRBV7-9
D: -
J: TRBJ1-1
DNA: TGTGCCAGCAGCTTAACCACAGGGTCCGGGACCACTGAAGCTTTCTTT
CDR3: CASSLTTGSGTTEAFF

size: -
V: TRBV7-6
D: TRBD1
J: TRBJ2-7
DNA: TGTGCCAGCAGCTTAGCCTCAAAGGGACAGGGGGTTTCCTACGAGCAGTACTTC
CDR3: CASSLASKGQGVSYEQYF

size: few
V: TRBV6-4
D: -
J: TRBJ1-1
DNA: TGTGCCAGCAGTGAAACAGGGTATACCAAAGCTTTCTTT
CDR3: CASSETGYTKAFF

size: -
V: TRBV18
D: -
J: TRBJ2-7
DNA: TGTGCCAGCTCATTAAACTACGGCACCTACGAGCAGTACTTC
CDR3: CASSLNYGTYEQYF

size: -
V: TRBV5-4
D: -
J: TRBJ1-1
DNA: TGTGCCAGCAGCTTGGGGGCGCGAGAGACTGAAGCTTTCTTT
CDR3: CASSLGARETEAFF

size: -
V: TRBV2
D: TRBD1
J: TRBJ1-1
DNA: TGTGCCAGCGGTTACAGGGGGGACACTGAAGCTTTCTTT
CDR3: CASGYRGDTEAFF

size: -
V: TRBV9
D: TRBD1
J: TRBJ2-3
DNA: TGTGCCAGCAGCACAGGGGTCACAGATACGCAGTATTTT
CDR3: CASSTGVTDTQYF

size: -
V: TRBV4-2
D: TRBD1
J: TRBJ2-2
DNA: TGTGCCAGCAGCACCCGGACAGGGGGGTACACCGGGGAGCTGTTTTTT
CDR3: CASSTRTGGYTGELFF

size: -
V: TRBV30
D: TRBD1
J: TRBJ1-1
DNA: TGTGCCTGGAGGCCCACAGGGGCGCCGAACTCTGAAGCTTTCTTT
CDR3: CAWRPTGAPNSEAFF

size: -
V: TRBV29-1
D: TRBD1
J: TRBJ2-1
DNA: TGCAGCGGCCGGGACAGCTACAATGAGCAGTTCTTC
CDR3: CSGRDSYNEQFF

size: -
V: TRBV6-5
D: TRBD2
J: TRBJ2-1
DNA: TGTGCCAGCAGTTCGGGGGGGCAGTCCTACAATGAGCAGTTCTTC
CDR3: CASSSGGQSYNEQFF

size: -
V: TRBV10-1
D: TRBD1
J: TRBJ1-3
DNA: TGCGCCAGCAGTCGCACAGGGGCTGGAAACACCATATATTTT
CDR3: CASSRTGAGNTIYF

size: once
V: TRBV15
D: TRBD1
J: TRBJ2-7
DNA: TGTGCCACCAGCACCCCAGGGGCAGGGGGCTACGAGCAGTACTTC
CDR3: CATSTPGAGGYEQYF

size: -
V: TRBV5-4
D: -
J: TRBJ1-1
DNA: TGTGCCAGCAGCTTCGGGGGAAGCAACACTGAAGCTTTCTTT
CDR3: CASSFGGSNTEAFF

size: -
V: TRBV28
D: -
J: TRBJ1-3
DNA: TGTGCCAGCAGCCCCGCCGGAGTCATCCGCTCTGGAAACACCATATATTTT
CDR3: CASSPAGVIRSGNTIYF

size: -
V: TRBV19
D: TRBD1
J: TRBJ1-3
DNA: TGTGCCAGTAGTTCTTCCGGGACAGGGAGCTCTGGAAACACCATATATTTT
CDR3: CASSSSGTGSSGNTIYF

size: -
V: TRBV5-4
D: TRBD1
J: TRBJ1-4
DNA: TGTGCCAGCAGTTTGCAGGGGGGAGAAAAACTGTTTTTT
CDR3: CASSLQGGEKLFF

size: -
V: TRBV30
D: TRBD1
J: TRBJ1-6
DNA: TGTGCCTGGAGGGACGGGACAGTCGGATCACCCCTCCACTTT
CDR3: CAWRDGTVGSPLHF

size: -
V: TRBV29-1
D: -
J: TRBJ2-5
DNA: TGCAGCGTTGTCGAGGTAGAGACTTCTCTCATCGGGGAGACCCAGTACTTC
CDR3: CSVVEVETSLIGETQYF

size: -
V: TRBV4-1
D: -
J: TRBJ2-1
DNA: TGCGCCAGCAGCCAAGGACTAGACGGAGGCTCGAATGAGCAGTTCTTC
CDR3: CASSQGLDGGSNEQFF

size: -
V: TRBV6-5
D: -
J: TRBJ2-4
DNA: TGTGCCAGCAGTTTTTCCCGGGAACAGTACTTC
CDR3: CASSFSREQYF

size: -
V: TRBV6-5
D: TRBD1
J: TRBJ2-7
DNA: TGTGCCAGCAGGACCGGGACAGGGAGGTCCCACGAGCAGTACTTC
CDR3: CASRTGTGRSHEQYF

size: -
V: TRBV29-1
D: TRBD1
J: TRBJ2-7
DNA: TGCAGCGCCATTTTGACAGGGAGTAGGTTCGGGGAGCAGTACTTC
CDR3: CSAILTGSRFGEQYF

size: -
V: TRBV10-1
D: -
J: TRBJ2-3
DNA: TGCGCCAGCACCCCGGGGAACACAGATACGCAGTATTTT
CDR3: CASTPGNTDTQYF

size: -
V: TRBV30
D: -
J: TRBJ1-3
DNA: TGTGCCTGGACGTTCAGGGGCAATGGAAACACCATATATTTT
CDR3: CAWTFRGNGNTIYF

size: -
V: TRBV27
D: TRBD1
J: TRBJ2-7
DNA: TGTGCCAGCAGTTTTCGGCCGGGACAGGGGTTCTATTACGAGCAGTACTTC
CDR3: CASSFRPGQGFYYEQYF

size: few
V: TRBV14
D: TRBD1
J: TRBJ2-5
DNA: TGTGCCAGCAGCCAAAGGACAGGGGGACGAGAGACCCAGTACTTC
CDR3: CASSQRTGGRETQYF

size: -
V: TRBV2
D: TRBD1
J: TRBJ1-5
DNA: TGTGCCAGCAGTGGGCAGGGGGTAGGTCAGCCCCAGCATTTT
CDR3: CASSGQGVGQPQHF

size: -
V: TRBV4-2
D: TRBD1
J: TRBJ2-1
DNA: TGTGCCAGCAGCCCCCGACTCGTTGGACAGGCGGGCAATGAGCAGTTCTTC
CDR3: CASSPRLVGQAGNEQFF

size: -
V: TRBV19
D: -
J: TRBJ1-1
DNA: TGTGCCAGTAGTATAGACACCCAGGGCGTGAACACTGAAGCTTTCTTT
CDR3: CASSIDTQGVNTEAFF

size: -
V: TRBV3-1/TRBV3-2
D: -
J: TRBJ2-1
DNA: TGTGCCAGCAGACTGAGTAGCTCCTACAATGAGCAGTTCTTC
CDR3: CASRLSSSYNEQFF

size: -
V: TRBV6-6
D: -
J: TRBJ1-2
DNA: TGTGCCAGCACAACCGGGCCGCGGGGGAACGGCTACACCTTC
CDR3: CASTTGPRGNGYTF